This T cell receptor beta chain was recovered during a study of blood T cell repertoires in COVID-19 (dated by TCRdb to 2018 to 2021). A note on the overall study: Samples from collaborators originated in the United States, Italy and Spain and spanned both the acute and convalescent phases of COVID-19. The material from the prospective study consisted of cDNA or gDNA derived from T cells, B-cell-depleted T cells, or PBMCs. The dataset comprised deeply sampled blood TCRbeta repertoires from subjects exposed to, actively infected with, or recovered from COVID-19. The repertoires were released in a freely available public database intended as a resource for research on the immune response to SARS-CoV-2. The samples were drawn from two sources: the first 160 participants of the ongoing ImmuneRACE study, and 1,200 or so subjects contributed by 6 global collaborators. Sample metadata almost always included a de-identified subject ID, COVID-19 status, age in years and sex. HLA class I and class II types, where available, came from metadata supplied by the sample provider rather than from assay-based typing. The research as a whole found: How much clinical and demographic metadata was included differed by source and by participant, and the metadata was provided uncurated.

About this clone: Its cognate antigen has yet to be identified. Within one base of it there is no much larger clone, and no base qualities were kept.

From a lookup of the germline V gene (reference sequence), CDR1 and CDR2 are SEHNR and FQNEAQ. The junction carries 14 bases between V and J, which are trimmed by 4 bases and 5 bases respectively. Taken from cysteine to phenylalanine, the CDR3 has 14 residues. This entry keeps only the CDR3 DNA: 42 bases, framed from base 1. The collaborating institutions used their own protocols to collect whole blood in K2EDTA tubes. For TCRbeta analysis, collaborators shipped samples in one of three forms: frozen whole blood, isolated PBMCs, or DNA extracted from either of those sample types. The immunoSEQ Assay, a bias-controlled multiplex PCR, was used to amplify TCRbeta CDR3 regions from genomic DNA. In the authors' own workflow: The number of nucleated cells in each sample was estimated from the amplification of reference gene primers within the assay. To quantify the absolute abundance of each unique TCRbeta CDR3 rearrangement, sequence reads were collapsed and filtered. For each sample, productive Simpson clonality was calculated by taking the square root of Simpson's diversity index across productive rearrangements. The table was pulled from immuneACCESS by TCRdb, which kept in-frame rearrangements only. Such tables lose some clones; where checked, under half of the loss comes from unresolved V genes, and the rest has no known cause. V and J calls and clone size are copied from that table; D and trimming were computed from the DNA. For this sample there are 200,000 to 300,000 clones; roughly 83% appear just once. The ten largest clones add up to roughly 9.8% of the sample.

The sequenced sample consisted of peripheral blood. The chain was built from TRBV7-9 and TRBJ2-5, with TRBD1 tentatively as D gene (6 bases match). This clonotype was sampled from a man older than 75 with acute or convalescent COVID-19. The CDR3 in this case is CASSSLQGRETQYF. In nucleotides, the sequence is TGTGCCAGCAGCTCCCTACAGGGACGCGAGACCCAGTACTTC.